Included here is one TCR beta chain sequence, with context. TCRdb reanalysed the RT-PCR reads using MiXCR and keeps one entry per CDR3 protein. The sample consists of over 650,000 distinct CDR3 sequences, less than 20% of them appearing once. The entry originates in a study of response to subunit inactivated influenza vaccine. This sample comprised PBMCs from blood, obtained about 5 days after vaccination. The clonotype comes from a man aged 50-59 years who received an inactivated influenza vaccine.

The CDR3, as DNA: TGCAGTGCTAGAGAATACCGGACTAGCGGGAGCAAAAGGTGGGAGCAGTACTTC. This gives the protein CSAREYRTSGSKRWEQYF. The rearrangement links TRBV20-1 to TRBJ2-7; 13 nucleotides align to TRBD2. With V trimmed by 0 bases and J by 7 bases, 15 bases remained unmatched. Germline CDR1 is DFQATT and CDR2 is SNEGSKA (reference sequence). The CDR3 has 18 residues.